Shown below are 30 T cell receptor beta chains from a single sample sequenced in a study of shared clonotypes between healthy human individuals. Naive CD8 cells were CD45RO-negative, positively selected for CCR7, excluding terminally differentiated effector memory CD45RA+ cells. Libraries were prepared by immunoSEQ multiplex PCR; TCRdb keeps only in-frame clonotypes and omits some of them. The repertoire includes about 580,000 clones, 95% to 98% of them detected once, and approximately 0.3% sits in the top ten. The source material was naive CD8+ T cells sorted from blood. The receptors here all came from a man aged 25-45 years in good health.

The chain employs TRBV19 and TRBJ2-1; TRBD2 aligns across 13 bases. CDR1 is LNHDA and CDR2 is SQIVND in the germline V gene (reference sequence). There are 18 residues in the CDR3. Germline trimming cut 3 bases from V and 0 bases from J; bases unmatched to any gene: 5. CDR3 in DNA: TGTGCCAGTAGTATCATACTAGCGGGAGGGGGCTCCTACAATGAGCAGTTCTTC. It translates to CASSIILAGGGSYNEQFF.

The CDR3 DNA is TGTGCCAGCAGTGAAGTGGGACATGATACCTCAAGTTCCTACGAGCAGTACTTC. Translated, it gives CASSEVGHDTSSSYEQYF. The chain combines TRBV2 with TRBJ2-7; perhaps TRBD1 as D (6 bases). The V end was cut by 1 base, the J end by 1 base, with 20 bases between. The length of the CDR3 is 18 residues. The germline V gene has CDR1 SNHLY and CDR2 FYNNEI.

CDR3: CASRGTRNEQYF. For the CDR3, the DNA is TGTGCCAGCCGCGGCACTCGCAACGAGCAGTACTTC. The rearrangement uses TRBV2 and TRBJ2-7; no definite D call. In germline, CDR1 is SNHLY, CDR2 FYNNEI. V lost 8 bases and J 5 bases, leaving 13 bases between the germline ends. The CDR3 consists of 12 residues.

J is TRBJ2-1 and V is TRBV12-5; 10 bases map to TRBD2. Trimming removed 0 bases from V and 8 bases from J; junction bases left unmatched: 10. Germline CDR1 and CDR2: LGHNT and FRNRAP. The CDR3 contains 17 residues. CDR3 nucleotides: TGTGCTAGTGGTTTGGTACTGGGGCTAGCGGGAGTCGATGAGCAGTTCTTC. Its protein is CASGLVLGLAGVDEQFF.

The rearrangement joins TRBV7-9 to TRBJ1-4; D is undetermined. CDR1 and CDR2 (germline): SEHNR, FQNEAQ (reference sequence). The CDR3 runs 14 residues. The ends were cut back, 5 bases at V and 2 bases at J, with 9 bases in the middle. CDR3 in amino acids: CASSPYSTNEKLFF. The CDR3 nucleotides read TGTGCCAGCAGCCCCTACAGTACTAATGAAAAACTGTTTTTT.

The chain recombines TRBV7-8 with TRBJ2-1, with D possibly being TRBD2 (6 bases). V was trimmed by 1 base and J by 7 bases, leaving 14 bases between them. Germline values: CDR1 SGHVS, CDR2 FQNEAQ. The CDR3 is 15 residues long. CDR3 in DNA: TGTGCCAGCAGCTTAGGGGGGGTGATGGGTAATGAGCAGTTCTTC. This gives the protein CASSLGGVMGNEQFF.

The V gene is TRBV7-9, the J gene TRBJ2-4, with 9 nucleotides matching TRBD1. The CDR3 contains 16 residues. The V segment lost 5 bases and the J segment 0 bases; nucleotides outside the gene matches: 5. Germline values: CDR1 SEHNR, CDR2 FQNEAQ (reference sequence). The CDR3 region is CASSPRTGVAKNIQYF. CDR3 in DNA: TGTGCCAGCAGCCCTAGGACAGGGGTAGCCAAAAACATTCAGTACTTC.

The chain uses TRBV15 and TRBJ1-1, with TRBD1 as a possible D gene (5 bases). V dropped 4 bases and J dropped 8 bases, with 11 bases sitting between them. Germline V gene lookup returns CDR1 LNHNV and CDR2 YYDKDF (reference sequence). The CDR3 consists of 12 residues. CDR3 coding DNA: TGTGCCACCAGCATAGACAGACTCGAAGCTTTCTTT. Protein: CATSIDRLEAFF.

This clone was seen only once. The chain joins TRBV16 to TRBJ2-7; D unclear. Per the germline V gene, CDR1 is KGHSY and CDR2 is FQNENV. Trimming pared 6 bases from V and 3 bases from J, leaving 6 bases between. The CDR3 contains 11 residues. The CDR3 reads CASSRNYEQYF. In nucleotides, the CDR3 is TGTGCCAGCAGTCGAAACTACGAGCAGTACTTC.

Note on this clone: A read error may account for a junction end that differs from germline. This chain connects TRBV7-7 to TRBJ2-7; possible D gene TRBD2, 7 bases. CDR3 length: 15 residues. CDR1 and CDR2 from the germline V gene are SSHAT and FNYEAQ (reference sequence). This CDR3 reads CASSPGGPGLYEQYF. The CDR3, as DNA: TGTGCTAGCAGCCCCGGGGGGCCTGGGTTATACGAGCAGTACTTC. The entire variable domain, with the rest obtained from reference TRBV7-7 and TRBJ2-7, is as follows: GAGVSQSPRYKVTKRGQDVTLRCDPISSHATLYWYQQALGQGPEFLTYFNYEAQPDKSGLPSDRFSAERPEGSISTLTIQRTEQRDSAMYRCASSPGGPGLYEQYFGPGTRLTVT.

The V gene is TRBV5-8, the J gene TRBJ2-7; 8 nucleotides match TRBD2. V gave up 2 bases and J gave up 0 bases; unmatched junction bases: 4. Germline V lookup: CDR1 SGHTS, CDR2 YDEGEE. This CDR3 has 15 residues. In nucleotides, the CDR3 is TGTGCCAGCAGCTTAGCGGGAGACATCTCCTACGAGCAGTACTTC. Its protein is CASSLAGDISYEQYF.

The V gene is TRBV5-4, the J gene TRBJ2-7, with TRBD2 matching 8 bases. The CDR3 covers 13 residues. Looked up from germline, CDR1 is SGHNT and CDR2 is YYREEE (reference sequence). The junction had 2 bases not matched to a gene; V was cut back by 2 bases and J by 4 bases. CDR3 amino acids: CASSFGLAYEQYF. CDR3 bases: TGTGCCAGCAGCTTCGGACTAGCTTACGAGCAGTACTTC.

The chain combines TRBV7-9 with TRBJ1-2, with a tentative D call TRBD1 (6 bases). CDR3 length: 14 residues. Germline CDR1 and CDR2: SEHNR and FQNEAQ (reference sequence). V lost 1 base and J 8 bases, leaving 14 bases between the germline ends. The CDR3: CASSLGQGTTGYTF. CDR3 DNA: TGTGCCAGCAGCTTAGGACAAGGGACAACCGGCTACACCTTC.

The gene calls are TRBV4-1 and TRBJ1-2; no reliable D call. V was trimmed by 1 base and J by 2 bases, leaving 11 bases between them. CDR3 length: 15 residues. The germline V gene has CDR1 MGHRA and CDR2 YSYEKL. The CDR3 here is CASSQGPGANYGYTF. DNA of the CDR3: TGCGCCAGCAGCCAAGGGCCGGGAGCGAACTATGGCTACACCTTC.

The V call is TRBV27, the J call TRBJ2-1, with D possibly matching TRBD2 (5 bases). This CDR3 is 13 amino acids long. Germline-derived CDR1 and CDR2 are MNHEY and SMNVEV (reference sequence). Trimming removed 3 bases at V and 3 bases at J, with 6 bases between. The CDR3 DNA follows: TGTGCCAGCAGTTTTCGGGACTACAATGAGCAGTTCTTC. Translated, it gives CASSFRDYNEQFF.

The chain recombines TRBV7-2 with TRBJ2-2, with 10 bases that match TRBD2. V lost 3 bases to trimming and J lost 5 bases; unmatched junction nucleotides: 12. CDR1 and CDR2 (germline): SGHTA, FQGNSA. There are 18 residues in the CDR3. In nucleotides, the CDR3 is TGTGCCAGCAGCTTGGTCGCTAGCGGGAGTTATTTGACCGGGGAGCTGTTTTTT. This translates into CASSLVASGSYLTGELFF.

The chain is built from TRBV4-3 and TRBJ1-1; TRBD1 matches 10 bases. Per germline, CDR1 LGHNA and CDR2 YSLEER. The CDR3 has 14 residues. Trimming removed 5 bases from V and 0 bases from J; junction bases left unmatched: 0. DNA for the CDR3: TGCGCCAGCAGCGGGACAGGGGTGAACACTGAAGCTTTCTTT. It codes for CASSGTGVNTEAFF.

The chain uses TRBV7-8 and TRBJ1-2, with TRBD1 identical over 8 bases. The germline V gene has CDR1 SGHVS and CDR2 FQNEAQ. V was clipped by 4 bases and J by 6 bases; unmatched bases: 4. This CDR3 has 13 amino acids. CDR3 in DNA: TGTGCCAGCAGCTGGAGGGGACAGGATGGCTACACCTTC. Translating gives CASSWRGQDGYTF.

The J gene is TRBJ2-1, the V gene TRBV4-1; the match to TRBD1 covers 9 bases. The CDR3 covers 14 residues. Per germline, CDR1 MGHRA and CDR2 YSYEKL. The J segment lost 4 bases and the V segment lost 3 bases, leaving 1 base of the junction unmatched. CDR3 loop: CASSQGQGYNEQFF. The CDR3 coding sequence is TGCGCCAGCAGCCAGGGACAGGGATACAATGAGCAGTTCTTC.

The rearrangement joins TRBV29-1 to TRBJ2-7; TRBD1 agrees at 7 bases. Germline V gene data show CDR1 as SQVTM and CDR2 as ANQGSEA. V dropped 5 bases and J dropped 0; count of bases not matched to a gene: 13. The CDR3 covers 16 residues. The CDR3 DNA follows: TGCAGCGTTATGGGTCAGGGGGAAATAGGCTCCTACGAGCAGTACTTC. Protein sequence: CSVMGQGEIGSYEQYF.

The chain recombines TRBV5-5 with TRBJ2-1; D uncertain. The CDR3 contains 15 residues. The V gene's germline CDR1 is SGHKS and CDR2 YYEKEE (reference sequence). V shed 0 bases and J shed 0 bases, with 7 bases lying between them. The CDR3 reads CASSLAGVSYNEQFF. CDR3 nucleotides: TGTGCCAGCAGCTTGGCCGGAGTCTCCTACAATGAGCAGTTCTTC.

This clone was seen once. J is TRBJ1-5 and V is TRBV6-6; TRBD1 is a possible D gene (5 bases). Trimming took 5 bases from V and 4 from J, leaving 12 bases between them. This CDR3 is built from 14 residues. Germline CDR1 MNHNY, CDR2 SVGAGI (reference sequence). CDR3 region: CASSLGAYNQPQHF. The DNA of the CDR3 is TGTGCCAGCAGTCTCGGGGCATATAATCAGCCCCAGCATTTT.

CDR3 nucleotide sequence: TGTGCCAGCGCCGATGTTACAGCCCCCGGGGTCTATGGCTACACCTTC. Translating gives CASADVTAPGVYGYTF. The chain combines TRBV27 with TRBJ1-2; D uncertain. Germline CDR1 is MNHEY and CDR2 is SMNVEV (reference sequence). V lost 8 bases and J 4 bases, leaving 23 bases between the germline ends. The CDR3 totals 16 residues.

CDR3: CASSSRQPRETQYF. DNA of the CDR3: TGTGCCAGCAGCTCTCGACAGCCGCGGGAGACCCAGTACTTC. V gene TRBV13 combines with J gene TRBJ2-5; D is possibly TRBD1 (5 bases). The CDR3 has 14 residues. Looked up from germline, CDR1 is PRHDT and CDR2 is FYEKMQ (reference sequence). The ends were cut back, 4 bases at V and 5 bases at J, with 14 bases in the middle.

J is TRBJ2-1 and V is TRBV30; TRBD2 matches at 9 bases. The germline gives CDR1 GTSNPN, CDR2 SVGIG (reference sequence). The CDR3 has 13 residues. V trimming: 4 bases; J trimming: 12 bases; junction bases outside the gene matches: 10. The DNA for the CDR3 is TGTGCCTGGACCCCTAGCGGGAAGAGGGGGCAGTTCTTC. Encoded protein: CAWTPSGKRGQFF.

The CDR3 coding sequence is TGTGCCACCGCGGCAGGATCAGATACGCAGTATTTT. Translation gives CATAAGSDTQYF. This rearrangement joins TRBV27 to TRBJ2-3; D is unclear. Trimming cost V 10 bases and J 4 bases, with 12 bases left between them. Germline V lookup: CDR1 MNHEY, CDR2 SMNVEV (reference sequence). The length of the CDR3 is 12 residues.

The chain uses TRBV6-6 and TRBJ2-1, with 8 nucleotides matching TRBD2. This CDR3 spans 11 amino acids. V lost 6 bases and J lost 16; bases outside the gene matches: 8. CDR1 and CDR2 (germline): MNHNY, SVGAGI (reference sequence). The CDR3 loop is CASSSGTRSFF. As DNA, the CDR3 is TGTGCCAGCAGCTCCGGGACTAGATCATTCTTC.

This clone appeared a single time. The gene calls are TRBV4-1 and TRBJ2-1; TRBD2 aligns across 11 bases. This CDR3 contains 15 residues. Germline CDR1 MGHRA, CDR2 YSYEKL. The J segment lost 8 bases and the V segment lost 6 bases, leaving 9 bases of the junction unmatched. The CDR3 DNA sequence: TGCGCCAGCAGGCTAACTAGCGGGAGCGTGTATGAGCAGTTCTTC. Encoded protein: CASRLTSGSVYEQFF.

Details on this clone: Within the sample, other DNA sequences also encode this same CDR3. This chain connects TRBV13 to TRBJ2-7, with D possibly being TRBD1 (6 bases). Germline V lookup: CDR1 PRHDT, CDR2 FYEKMQ (reference sequence). The CDR3 has 15 amino acids. With 0 bases removed from V and 0 bases from J, the gap between germline ends came to 9 bases. CDR3 DNA sequence: TGTGCCAGCAGCTTAGGACAGGGATCCTCCTACGAGCAGTACTTC. Translation gives CASSLGQGSSYEQYF.

The rearrangement joins TRBV6-1 to TRBJ2-1; D is perhaps TRBD1 or TRBD2 (6 bases each). The CDR3 totals 16 residues. The germline V gene encodes CDR1 MNHNS and CDR2 SASEGT. V lost 4 bases and J lost 0, with 13 bases in between. CDR3 loop: CASSGGREPSYNEQFF. The CDR3 DNA follows: TGTGCCAGCAGTGGGGGGCGGGAACCCTCCTACAATGAGCAGTTCTTC.